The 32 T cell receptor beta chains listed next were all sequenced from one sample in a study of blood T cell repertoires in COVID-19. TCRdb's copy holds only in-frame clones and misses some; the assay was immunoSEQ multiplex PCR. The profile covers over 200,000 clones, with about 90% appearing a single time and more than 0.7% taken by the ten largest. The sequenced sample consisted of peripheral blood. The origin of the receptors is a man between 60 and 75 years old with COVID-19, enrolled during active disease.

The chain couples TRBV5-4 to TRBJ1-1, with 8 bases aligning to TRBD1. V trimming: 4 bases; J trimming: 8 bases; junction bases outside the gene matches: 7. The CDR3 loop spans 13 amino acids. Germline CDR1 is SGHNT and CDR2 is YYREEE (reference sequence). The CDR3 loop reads CASSRPGTGEAFF. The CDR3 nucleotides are TGTGCCAGCAGCCGTCCCGGGACAGGAGAAGCTTTCTTT.

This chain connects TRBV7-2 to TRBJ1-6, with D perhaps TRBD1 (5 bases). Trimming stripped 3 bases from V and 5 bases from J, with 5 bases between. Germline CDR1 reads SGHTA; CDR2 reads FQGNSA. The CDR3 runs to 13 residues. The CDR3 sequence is CASSLDNNSPLHF. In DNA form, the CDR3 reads TGTGCCAGCAGCTTGGACAATAATTCACCCCTCCACTTT.

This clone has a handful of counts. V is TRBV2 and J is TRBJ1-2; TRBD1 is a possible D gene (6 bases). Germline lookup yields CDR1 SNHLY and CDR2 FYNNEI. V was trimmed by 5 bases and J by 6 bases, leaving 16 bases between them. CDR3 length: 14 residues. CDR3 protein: CASSSRDTRNGYTF. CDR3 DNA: TGTGCCAGCAGTTCTAGGGACACTCGGAATGGCTACACCTTC. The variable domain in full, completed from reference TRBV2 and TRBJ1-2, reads EPEVTQTPSHQVTQMGQEVILRCVPISNHLYFYWYRQILGQKVEFLVSFYNNEISEKSEIFDDQFSVERPDGSNFTLKIRSTKLEDSAMYFCASSSRDTRNGYTFGSGTRLTVV.

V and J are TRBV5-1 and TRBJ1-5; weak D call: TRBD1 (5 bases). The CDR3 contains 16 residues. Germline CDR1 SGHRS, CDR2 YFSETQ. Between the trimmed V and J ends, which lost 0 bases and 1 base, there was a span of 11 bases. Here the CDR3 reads CASSLEGLDSNQPQHF. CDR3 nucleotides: TGCGCCAGCAGCTTGGAGGGGTTAGACAGCAATCAGCCCCAGCATTTT.

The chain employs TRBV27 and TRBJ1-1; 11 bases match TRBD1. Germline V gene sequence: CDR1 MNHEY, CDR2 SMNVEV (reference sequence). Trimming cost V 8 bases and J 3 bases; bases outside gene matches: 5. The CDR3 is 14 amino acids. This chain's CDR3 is CASRRDRGYTEAFF. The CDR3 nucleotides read TGTGCCAGCCGCCGGGACAGGGGGTACACTGAAGCTTTCTTT.

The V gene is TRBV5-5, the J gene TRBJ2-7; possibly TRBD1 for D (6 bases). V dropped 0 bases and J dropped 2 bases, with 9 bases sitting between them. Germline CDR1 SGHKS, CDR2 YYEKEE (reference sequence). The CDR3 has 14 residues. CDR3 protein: CASSLVRGPYEQYF. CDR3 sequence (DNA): TGTGCCAGCAGCTTGGTCAGGGGACCCTACGAGCAGTACTTC.

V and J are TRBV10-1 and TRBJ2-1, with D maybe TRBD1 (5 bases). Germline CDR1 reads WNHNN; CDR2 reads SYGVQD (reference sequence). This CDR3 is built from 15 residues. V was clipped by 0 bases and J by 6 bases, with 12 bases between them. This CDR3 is CASSESWQGGNEQFF. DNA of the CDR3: TGCGCCAGCAGTGAGTCGTGGCAGGGCGGCAATGAGCAGTTCTTC.

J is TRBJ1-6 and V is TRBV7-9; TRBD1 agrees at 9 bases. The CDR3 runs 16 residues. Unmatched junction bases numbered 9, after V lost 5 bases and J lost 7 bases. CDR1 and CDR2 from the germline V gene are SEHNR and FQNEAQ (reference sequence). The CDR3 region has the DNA TGTGCCAGCAGCCCCCTTGAGGGACAGGGAAATTCACCCCTCCACTTT. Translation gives CASSPLEGQGNSPLHF.

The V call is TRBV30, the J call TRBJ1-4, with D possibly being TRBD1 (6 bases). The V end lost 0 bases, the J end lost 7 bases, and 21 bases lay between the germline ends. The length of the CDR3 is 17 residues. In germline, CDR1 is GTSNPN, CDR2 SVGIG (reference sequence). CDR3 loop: CAWSVQGIVSPAEKLFF. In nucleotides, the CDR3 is TGTGCCTGGAGTGTACAGGGCATTGTCTCGCCAGCTGAAAAACTGTTTTTT.

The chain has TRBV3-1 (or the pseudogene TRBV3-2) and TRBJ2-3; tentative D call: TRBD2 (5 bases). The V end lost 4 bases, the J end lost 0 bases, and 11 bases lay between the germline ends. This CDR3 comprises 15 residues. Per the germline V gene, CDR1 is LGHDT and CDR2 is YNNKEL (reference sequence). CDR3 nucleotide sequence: TGTGCCAGCAGCCCTGCGGGTTTTAGCACAGATACGCAGTATTTT. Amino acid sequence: CASSPAGFSTDTQYF.

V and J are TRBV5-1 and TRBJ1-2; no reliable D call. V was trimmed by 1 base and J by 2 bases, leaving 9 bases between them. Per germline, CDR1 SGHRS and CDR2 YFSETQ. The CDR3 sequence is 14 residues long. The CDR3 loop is CASSLTESNYGYTF. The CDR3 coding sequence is TGCGCCAGCAGCTTGACAGAATCCAACTATGGCTACACCTTC.

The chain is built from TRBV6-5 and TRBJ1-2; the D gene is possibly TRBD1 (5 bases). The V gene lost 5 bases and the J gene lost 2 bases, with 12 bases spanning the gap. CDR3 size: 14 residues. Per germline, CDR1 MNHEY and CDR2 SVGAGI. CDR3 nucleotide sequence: TGTGCCAGCAGTCGTCAGGGTCTCAACTATGGCTACACCTTC. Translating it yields CASSRQGLNYGYTF.

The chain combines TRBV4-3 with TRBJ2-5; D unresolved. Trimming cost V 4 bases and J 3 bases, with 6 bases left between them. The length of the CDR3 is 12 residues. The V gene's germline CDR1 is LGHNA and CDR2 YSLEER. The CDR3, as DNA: TGCGCCAGCAGCCGCGAAGAAGAGACCCAGTACTTC. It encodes CASSREEETQYF.

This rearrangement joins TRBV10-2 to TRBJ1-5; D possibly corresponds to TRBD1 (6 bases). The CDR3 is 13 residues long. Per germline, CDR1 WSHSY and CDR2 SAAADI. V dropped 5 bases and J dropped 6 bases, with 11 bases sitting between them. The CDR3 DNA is TGCGCCAGCAGTACAGGGTTAGGTCAGCCCCAGCATTTT. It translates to CASSTGLGQPQHF.

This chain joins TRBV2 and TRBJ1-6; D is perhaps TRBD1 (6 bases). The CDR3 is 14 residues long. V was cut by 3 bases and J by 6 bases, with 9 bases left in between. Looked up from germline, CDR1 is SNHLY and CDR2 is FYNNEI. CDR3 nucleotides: TGTGCCAGCAGTGACTGGGGGCTTAATTCACCCCTCCACTTT. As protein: CASSDWGLNSPLHF. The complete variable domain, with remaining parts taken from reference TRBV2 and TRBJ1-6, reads EPEVTQTPSHQVTQMGQEVILRCVPISNHLYFYWYRQILGQKVEFLVSFYNNEISEKSEIFDDQFSVERPDGSNFTLKIRSTKLEDSAMYFCASSDWGLNSPLHFGNGTRLTVT.

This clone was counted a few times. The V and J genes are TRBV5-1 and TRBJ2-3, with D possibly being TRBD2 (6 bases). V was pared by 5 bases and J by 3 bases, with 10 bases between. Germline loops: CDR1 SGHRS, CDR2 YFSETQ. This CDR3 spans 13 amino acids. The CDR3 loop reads CASRVGGTDTQYF. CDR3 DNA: TGCGCCAGCAGGGTCGGAGGGACAGATACGCAGTATTTT.

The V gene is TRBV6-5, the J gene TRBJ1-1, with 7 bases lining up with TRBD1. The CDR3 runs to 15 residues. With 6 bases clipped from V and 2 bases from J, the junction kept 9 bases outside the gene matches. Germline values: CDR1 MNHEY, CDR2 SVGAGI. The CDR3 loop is CASRGATGKNTEAFF. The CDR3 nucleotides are TGTGCCAGCAGGGGGGCGACAGGGAAAAACACTGAAGCTTTCTTT.

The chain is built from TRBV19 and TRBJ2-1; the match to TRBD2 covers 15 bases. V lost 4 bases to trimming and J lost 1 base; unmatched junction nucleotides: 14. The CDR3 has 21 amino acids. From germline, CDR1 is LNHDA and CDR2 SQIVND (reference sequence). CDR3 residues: CASSTGLAGGPVGRSYNEQFF. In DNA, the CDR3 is TGTGCCAGTAGTACCGGACTAGCGGGAGGGCCGGTTGGGAGATCCTACAATGAGCAGTTCTTC. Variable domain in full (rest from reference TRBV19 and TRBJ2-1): DGGITQSPKYLFRKEGQNVTLSCEQNLNHDAMYWYRQDPGQGLRLIYYSQIVNDFQKGDIAEGYSVSREKKESFPLTVTSAQKNPTAFYLCASSTGLAGGPVGRSYNEQFFGPGTRLTVL.

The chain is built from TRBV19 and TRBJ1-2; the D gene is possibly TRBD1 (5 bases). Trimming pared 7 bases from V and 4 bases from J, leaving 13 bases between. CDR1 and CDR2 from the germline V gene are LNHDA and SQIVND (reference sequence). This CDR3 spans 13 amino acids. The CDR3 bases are TGTGCCAGTACCACAGGTGTTGCCTATGGCTACACCTTC. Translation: CASTTGVAYGYTF. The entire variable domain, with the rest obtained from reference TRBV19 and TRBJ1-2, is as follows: DGGITQSPKYLFRKEGQNVTLSCEQNLNHDAMYWYRQDPGQGLRLIYYSQIVNDFQKGDIAEGYSVSREKKESFPLTVTSAQKNPTAFYLCASTTGVAYGYTFGSGTRLTVV.

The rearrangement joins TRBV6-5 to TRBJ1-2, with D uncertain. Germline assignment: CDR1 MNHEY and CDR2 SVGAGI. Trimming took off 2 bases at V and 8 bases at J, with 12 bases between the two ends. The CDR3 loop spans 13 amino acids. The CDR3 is CASSYDALEGYTF. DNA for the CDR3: TGTGCCAGCAGTTACGACGCCTTGGAGGGCTACACCTTC.

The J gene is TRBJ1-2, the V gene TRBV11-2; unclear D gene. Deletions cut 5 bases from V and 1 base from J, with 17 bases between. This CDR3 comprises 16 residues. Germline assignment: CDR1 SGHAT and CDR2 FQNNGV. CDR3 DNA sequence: TGTGCCAGCAGCCCCCCTCGTGGGAGCCTTAACTATGGCTACACCTTC. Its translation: CASSPPRGSLNYGYTF.

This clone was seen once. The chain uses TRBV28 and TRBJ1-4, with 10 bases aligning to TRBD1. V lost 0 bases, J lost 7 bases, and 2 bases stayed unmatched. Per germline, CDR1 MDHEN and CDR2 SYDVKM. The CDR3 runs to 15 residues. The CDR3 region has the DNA TGTGCCAGCAGTTTATGGACAGGGGGCCGTGAAAAACTGTTTTTT. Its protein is CASSLWTGGREKLFF.

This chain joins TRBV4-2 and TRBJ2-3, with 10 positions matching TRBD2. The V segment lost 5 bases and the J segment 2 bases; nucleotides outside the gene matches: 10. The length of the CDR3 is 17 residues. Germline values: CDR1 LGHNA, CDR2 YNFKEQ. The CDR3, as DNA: TGTGCCAGCAGCTATAGTAGGAGCGGGGGGGACACAGATACGCAGTATTTT. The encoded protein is CASSYSRSGGDTDTQYF.

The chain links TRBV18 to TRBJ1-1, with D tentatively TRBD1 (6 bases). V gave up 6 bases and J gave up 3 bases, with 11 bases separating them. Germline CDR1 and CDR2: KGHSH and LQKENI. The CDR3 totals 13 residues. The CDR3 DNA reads TGTGCCAGCTCTGTGGGACAAGACACTGAAGCTTTCTTT. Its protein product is CASSVGQDTEAFF.

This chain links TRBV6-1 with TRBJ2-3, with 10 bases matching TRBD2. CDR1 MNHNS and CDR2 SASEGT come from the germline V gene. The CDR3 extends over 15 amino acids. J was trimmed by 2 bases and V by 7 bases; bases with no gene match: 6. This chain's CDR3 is CASIRSGRDTDTQYF. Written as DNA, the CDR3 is TGTGCCAGCATTCGCAGCGGGAGGGACACAGATACGCAGTATTTT.

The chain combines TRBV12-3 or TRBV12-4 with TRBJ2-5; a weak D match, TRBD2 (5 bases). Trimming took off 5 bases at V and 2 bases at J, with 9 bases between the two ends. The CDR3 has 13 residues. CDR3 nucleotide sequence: TGTGCCAGCAGTGAGACGGGACAAGAGACCCAGTACTTC. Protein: CASSETGQETQYF.

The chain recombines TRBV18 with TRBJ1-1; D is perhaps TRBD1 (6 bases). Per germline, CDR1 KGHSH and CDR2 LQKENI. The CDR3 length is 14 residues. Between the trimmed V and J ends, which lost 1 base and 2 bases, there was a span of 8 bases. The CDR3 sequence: CASSPLDSNTEAFF. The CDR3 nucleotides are TGTGCCAGCTCACCACTGGACAGTAACACTGAAGCTTTCTTT.

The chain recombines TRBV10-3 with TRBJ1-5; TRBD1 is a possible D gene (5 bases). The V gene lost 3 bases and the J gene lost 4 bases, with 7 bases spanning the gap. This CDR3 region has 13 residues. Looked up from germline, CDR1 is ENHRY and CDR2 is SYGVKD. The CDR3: CAISEGANQPQHF. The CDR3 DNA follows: TGTGCCATCAGTGAAGGGGCGAATCAGCCCCAGCATTTT.

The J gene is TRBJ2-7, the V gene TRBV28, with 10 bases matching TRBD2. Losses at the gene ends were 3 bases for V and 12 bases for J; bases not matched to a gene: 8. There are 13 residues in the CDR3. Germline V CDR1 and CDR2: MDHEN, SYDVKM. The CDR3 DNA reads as TGTGCCAGCAGTTTGCCGCTAGCGGGAGTGACGTACTTC. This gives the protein CASSLPLAGVTYF.

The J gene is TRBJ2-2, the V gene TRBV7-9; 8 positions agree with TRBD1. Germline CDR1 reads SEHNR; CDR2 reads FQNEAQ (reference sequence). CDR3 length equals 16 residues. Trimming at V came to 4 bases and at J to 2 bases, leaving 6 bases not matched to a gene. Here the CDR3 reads CASSSGTGFNTGELFF. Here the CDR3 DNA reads TGTGCCAGCAGCTCCGGGACAGGTTTCAACACCGGGGAGCTGTTTTTT.

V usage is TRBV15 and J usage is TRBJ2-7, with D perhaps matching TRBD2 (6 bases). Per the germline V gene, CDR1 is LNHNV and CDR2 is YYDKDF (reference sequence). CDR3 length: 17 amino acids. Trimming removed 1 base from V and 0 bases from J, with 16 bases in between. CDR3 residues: CATSRGNTGTLSYEQYF. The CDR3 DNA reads TGTGCCACCAGCAGAGGGAATACGGGGACTCTCTCCTACGAGCAGTACTTC.

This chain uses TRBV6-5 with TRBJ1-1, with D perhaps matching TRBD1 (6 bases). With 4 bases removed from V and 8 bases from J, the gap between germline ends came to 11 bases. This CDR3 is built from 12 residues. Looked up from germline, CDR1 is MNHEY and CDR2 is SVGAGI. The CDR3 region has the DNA TGTGCCAGCAGTTCTACGACAGGAGAAGCTTTCTTT. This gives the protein CASSSTTGEAFF.